What follows are 11 T cell receptor beta chains derived from one specimen sequenced in a study of cytomegalovirus exposure and HLA in healthy donors. 13 Jbeta primers and 60 Vbeta primers were used for the PCR. Profiled with immunoSEQ multiplex PCR; TCRdb holds only in-frame clones, not every one. This sample has 200,000 to 300,000 clones, with approximately 84% found just once. Material for sequencing was PBMCs. Source of these receptors: a woman between 40 and 50 years old in good health and CMV-seropositive.

The J gene is TRBJ2-1, the V gene TRBV6-5, with 9 bases lining up with TRBD1. The ends lost 6 bases at V and 5 bases at J; junction bases unmatched: 8. Per germline, CDR1 MNHEY and CDR2 SVGAGI. The CDR3 is 15 amino acids. The CDR3 DNA reads as TGTGCCAGCAGATCACTCGGGACAGGGAACAATGAGCAGTTCTTC. It encodes CASRSLGTGNNEQFF.

The V gene is TRBV5-1, the J gene TRBJ2-3; no reliable D call. CDR3 length: 16 amino acids. The V and J ends lost 4 bases and 3 bases respectively, with 18 bases between them. Per the germline V gene, CDR1 is SGHRS and CDR2 is YFSETQ. CDR3 in amino acids: CASSPNALAVTDTQYF. CDR3 sequence (DNA): TGCGCCAGCAGCCCTAATGCGCTCGCTGTGACAGATACGCAGTATTTT.

J is TRBJ1-3 and V is TRBV6-6, with 7 bases fitting TRBD1. CDR1 and CDR2 (germline): MNHNY, SVGAGI (reference sequence). This CDR3 comprises 16 residues. Losses at the gene ends were 6 bases for V and 0 bases for J; bases not matched to a gene: 8. The CDR3 DNA reads TGTGCCAGCAGCCGGGACAGTTTGGGCTCTGGAAACACCATATATTTT. It yields the protein CASSRDSLGSGNTIYF.

This chain connects TRBV5-4 to TRBJ1-2, with 9 nucleotides matching TRBD1. Germline values: CDR1 SGHNT, CDR2 YYREEE (reference sequence). The CDR3 has 15 amino acids. Germline trimming cut 4 bases from V and 4 bases from J; bases unmatched to any gene: 8. CDR3 DNA sequence: TGTGCCAGCAGCCCCTCCGGGACAGGGACCTATGGCTACACCTTC. This encodes CASSPSGTGTYGYTF.

The chain joins TRBV11-2 to TRBJ1-1; perhaps TRBD1 as D (5 bases). The germline gives CDR1 SGHAT, CDR2 FQNNGV. V was trimmed by 0 bases and J by 0 bases, leaving 8 bases between them. This CDR3 is built from 15 residues. The CDR3 region has the DNA TGTGCCAGCAGCTTAGAGGGGGGGGTGAACACTGAAGCTTTCTTT. Its protein product is CASSLEGGVNTEAFF.

The chain combines TRBV4-2 with TRBJ1-5; 7 nucleotides agree with TRBD1. This CDR3 comprises 18 residues. V shed 1 base and J 8 bases; nucleotides not matched to a gene: 17. CDR1 is LGHNA and CDR2 is YNFKEQ in the germline V gene. The CDR3 protein is CASSQVRRTGSHREPQHF. Here the CDR3 DNA reads TGTGCCAGCAGCCAAGTTCGACGGACAGGCTCGCATCGGGAGCCCCAGCATTTT.

This rearrangement joins TRBV6-1 to TRBJ1-4, with unresolved D. The CDR3 is 15 residues long. V was clipped by 1 base and J by 7 bases, with 13 bases between them. Looked up from germline, CDR1 is MNHNS and CDR2 is SASEGT. The DNA of the CDR3 is TGTGCCAGCAGTGAAGGGGGAGACCGGATTGAAAAACTGTTTTTT. As protein: CASSEGGDRIEKLFF.

The chain has TRBV28 and TRBJ1-2; TRBD1 matches at 7 bases. Germline CDR1 is MDHEN and CDR2 is SYDVKM. J lost 2 bases, V lost 5 bases, and 5 bases had no gene match. This CDR3 is 14 amino acids long. CDR3 residues: CASSRDSLNYGYTF. In DNA form, the CDR3 reads TGTGCCAGCAGTCGGGACAGTTTAAACTATGGCTACACCTTC.

The rearrangement links TRBV5-1 to TRBJ2-1; 10 bases agree with TRBD2. The germline V gene has CDR1 SGHRS and CDR2 YFSETQ. Losses at the gene ends were 0 bases for V and 10 bases for J; bases not matched to a gene: 7. CDR3 length: 15 amino acids. In nucleotides, the CDR3 is TGCGCCAGCAGCTTGGCAGGACTAGCGGATAACGAGCAGTTCTTC. It codes for CASSLAGLADNEQFF. Looking up the rest from reference TRBV5-1 and TRBJ2-1 gives the full variable domain: KAGVTQTPRYLIKTRGQQVTLSCSPISGHRSVSWYQQTPGQGLQFLFEYFSETQRNKGNFPGRFSGRQFSNSRSEMNVSTLELGDSALYLCASSLAGLADNEQFFGPGTRLTVL.

The genes are TRBV2 and TRBJ2-7, with 8 bases fitting TRBD2. This CDR3 region has 13 residues. The junction had 9 bases not matched to a gene; V was cut back by 8 bases and J by 6 bases. CDR1 is SNHLY, CDR2 FYNNEI, per germline. CDR3 DNA sequence: TGTGCCAGCTTAGGGACTAGAGCGCTCGAGCAGTACTTC. This encodes CASLGTRALEQYF.

This rearrangement joins TRBV18 to TRBJ2-1; D is perhaps TRBD2 (5 bases). This CDR3 contains 17 residues. Germline assignment: CDR1 KGHSH and CDR2 LQKENI. Trimming took off 3 bases at V and 2 bases at J, with 17 bases between the two ends. The CDR3 protein is CASSPPPGLGTYNEQFF. The CDR3 DNA reads TGTGCCAGCTCACCTCCCCCGGGTCTCGGGACCTACAATGAGCAGTTCTTC.